This T cell receptor beta chain was obtained from a study of blood T cells in healthy people across ages. A word on this clonotype: What it recognizes is unknown.

This CDR3 region has 17 residues. Trimming cost V 5 bases and J 0 bases, with 15 bases left between them. The germline V gene encodes CDR1 SGHDT and CDR2 YYEEEE. A sample-barcoded 5' primer and a J-beta primer mix were used in a second PCR of roughly 7 to 11 cycles. TCRdb redid the calling of the 5' RACE reads with MiXCR, one entry per CDR3 protein. This sample has about a million distinct CDR3 sequences, with 51% found just once. Broader study findings: Naive CD4+ cells and diversity were both higher in long-lived donors than in aged donors. Diversity estimated from one million T cells was considered an underestimate.

The clonotype comes from a woman aged 60-70 years in good health. This chain connects TRBV5-6 to TRBJ2-6; no reliable D call. The sequencing input was blood. CDR3 region: CASSRATAPSGANVLTF. The CDR3 DNA is TGTGCCAGCAGTAGAGCAACGGCCCCCTCTGGGGCCAACGTCCTGACTTTC.